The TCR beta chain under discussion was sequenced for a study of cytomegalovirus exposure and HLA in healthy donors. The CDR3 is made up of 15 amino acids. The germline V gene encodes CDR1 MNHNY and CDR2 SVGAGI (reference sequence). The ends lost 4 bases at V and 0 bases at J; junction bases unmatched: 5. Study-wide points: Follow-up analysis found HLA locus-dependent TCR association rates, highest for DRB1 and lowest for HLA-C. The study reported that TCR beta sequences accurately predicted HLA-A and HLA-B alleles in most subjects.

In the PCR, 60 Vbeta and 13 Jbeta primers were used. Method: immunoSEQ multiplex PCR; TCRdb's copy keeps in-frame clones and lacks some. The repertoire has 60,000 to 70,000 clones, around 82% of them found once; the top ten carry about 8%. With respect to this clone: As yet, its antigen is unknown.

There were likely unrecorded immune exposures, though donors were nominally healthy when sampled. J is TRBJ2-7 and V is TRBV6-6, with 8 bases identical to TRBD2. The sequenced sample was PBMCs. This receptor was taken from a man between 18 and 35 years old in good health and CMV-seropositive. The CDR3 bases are TGTGCCAGCAGTTCGGGGACTAGTCGCTCCTACGAGCAGTACTTC. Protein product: CASSSGTSRSYEQYF.